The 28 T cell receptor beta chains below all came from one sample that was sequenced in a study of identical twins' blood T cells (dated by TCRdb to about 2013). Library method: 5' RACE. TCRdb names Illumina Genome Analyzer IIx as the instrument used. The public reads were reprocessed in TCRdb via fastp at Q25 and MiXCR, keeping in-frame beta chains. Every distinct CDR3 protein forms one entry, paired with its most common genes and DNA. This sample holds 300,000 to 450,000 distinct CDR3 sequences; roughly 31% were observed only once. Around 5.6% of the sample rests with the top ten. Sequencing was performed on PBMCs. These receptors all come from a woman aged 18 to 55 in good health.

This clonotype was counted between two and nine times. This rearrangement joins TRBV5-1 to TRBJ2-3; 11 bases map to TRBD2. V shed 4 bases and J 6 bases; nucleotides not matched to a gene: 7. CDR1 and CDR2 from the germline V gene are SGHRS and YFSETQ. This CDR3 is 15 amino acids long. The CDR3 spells CASSLGTSGLDTQYF. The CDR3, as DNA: TGCGCCAGCAGCCTCGGGACTAGCGGTTTGGATACGCAGTATTTT.

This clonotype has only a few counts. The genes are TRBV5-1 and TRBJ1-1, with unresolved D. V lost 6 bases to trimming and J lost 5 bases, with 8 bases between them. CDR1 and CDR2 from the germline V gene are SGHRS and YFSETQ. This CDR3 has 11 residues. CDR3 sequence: CASIQGTEAFF. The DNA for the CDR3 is TGCGCCAGCATTCAAGGGACTGAAGCTTTCTTT.

The CDR3 region has the DNA TGTGCCAGCACTCTAGAGACTAATCGTCATGAGCAGTTCTTC. The encoded protein is CASTLETNRHEQFF. The V gene is TRBV7-9, the J gene TRBJ2-1; perhaps TRBD2 as D (5 bases). CDR3 size: 14 residues. CDR1 and CDR2 (germline): SEHNR, FQNEAQ (reference sequence). Trimming pared 7 bases from V and 8 bases from J, leaving 18 bases between. The whole variable domain, filled in from reference TRBV7-9 and TRBJ2-1, reads DTGVSQNPRHKITKRGQNVTFRCDPISEHNRLYWYRQTLGQGPEFLTYFQNEAQLEKSRLLSDRFSAERPKGSFSTLEIQRTEQGDSAMYLCASTLETNRHEQFFGPGTRLTVL.

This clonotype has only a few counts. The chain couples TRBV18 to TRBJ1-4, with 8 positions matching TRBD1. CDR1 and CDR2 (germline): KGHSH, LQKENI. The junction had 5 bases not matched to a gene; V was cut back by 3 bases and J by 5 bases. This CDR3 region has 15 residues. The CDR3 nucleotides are TGTGCCAGCTCACCCCAACAGGGGGGAAATGAAAAACTGTTTTTT. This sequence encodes CASSPQQGGNEKLFF. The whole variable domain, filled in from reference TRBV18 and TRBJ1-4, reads NAGVMQNPRHLVRRRGQEARLRCSPMKGHSHVYWYRQLPEEGLKFMVYLQKENIIDESGMPKERFSAEFPKEGPSILRIQQVVRGDSAAYFCASSPQQGGNEKLFFGSGTQLSVL.

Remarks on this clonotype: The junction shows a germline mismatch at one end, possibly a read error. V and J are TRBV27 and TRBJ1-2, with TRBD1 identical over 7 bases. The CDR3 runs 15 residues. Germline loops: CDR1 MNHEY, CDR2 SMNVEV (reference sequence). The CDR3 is CASSSRGPLLYGCTF. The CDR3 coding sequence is TGTGCCAGCAGTTCGAGGGGGCCCCTACTCTATGGCTGCACCTTC.

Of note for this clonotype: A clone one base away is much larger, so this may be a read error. The CDR3 DNA reads TGTGCCAGCATATTCAGCGGACTAGCGGGAGTAAATGGGCAGTTCTTC. Translation: CASIFSGLAGVNGQFF. The chain has TRBV11-2 and TRBJ2-1; 13 bases agree with TRBD2. The germline V gene encodes CDR1 SGHAT and CDR2 FQNNGV. The CDR3 spans 16 residues.

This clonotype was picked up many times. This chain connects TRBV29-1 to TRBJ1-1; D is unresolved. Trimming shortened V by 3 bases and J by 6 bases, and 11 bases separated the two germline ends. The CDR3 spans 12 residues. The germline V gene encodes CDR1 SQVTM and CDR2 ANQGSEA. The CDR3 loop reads CSVDSGSAEAFF. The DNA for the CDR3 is TGCAGCGTTGATAGTGGAAGCGCTGAAGCTTTCTTT.

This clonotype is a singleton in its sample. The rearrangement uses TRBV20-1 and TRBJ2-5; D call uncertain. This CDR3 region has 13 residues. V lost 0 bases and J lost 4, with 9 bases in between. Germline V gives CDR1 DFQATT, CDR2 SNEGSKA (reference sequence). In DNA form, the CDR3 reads TGCAGTGCTAGAGATCTGGCTGGAGAGACCCAGTACTTC. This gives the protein CSARDLAGETQYF.

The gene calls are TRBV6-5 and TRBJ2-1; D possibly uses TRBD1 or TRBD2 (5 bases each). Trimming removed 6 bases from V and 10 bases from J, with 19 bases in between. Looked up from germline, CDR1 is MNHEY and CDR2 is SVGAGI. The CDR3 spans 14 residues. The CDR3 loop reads CASRLRDGLREQFF. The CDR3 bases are TGTGCCAGCAGACTCCGGGACGGGCTCAGGGAGCAGTTCTTC.

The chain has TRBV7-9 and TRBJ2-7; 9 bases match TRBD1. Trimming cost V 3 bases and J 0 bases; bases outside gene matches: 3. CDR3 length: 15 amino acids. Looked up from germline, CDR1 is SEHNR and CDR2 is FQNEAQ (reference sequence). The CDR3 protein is CASSFTGGISYEQYF. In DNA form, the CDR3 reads TGTGCCAGCAGCTTTACAGGGGGCATCTCCTACGAGCAGTACTTC.

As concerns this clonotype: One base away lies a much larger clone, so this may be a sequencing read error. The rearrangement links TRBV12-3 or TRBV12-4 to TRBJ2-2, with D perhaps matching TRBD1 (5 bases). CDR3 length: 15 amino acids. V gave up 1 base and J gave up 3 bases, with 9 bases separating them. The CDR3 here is CASSLGQWDTGELFF. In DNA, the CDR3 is TGTGCCAGCAGTTTAGGACAGTGGGACACCGGGGAGCTGTTTTTT.

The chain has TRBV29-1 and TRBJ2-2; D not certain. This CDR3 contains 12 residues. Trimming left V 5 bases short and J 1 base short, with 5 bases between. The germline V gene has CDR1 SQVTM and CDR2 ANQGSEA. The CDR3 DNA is TGCAGCGTTCCGGGGAACACCGGGGAGCTGTTTTTT. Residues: CSVPGNTGELFF.

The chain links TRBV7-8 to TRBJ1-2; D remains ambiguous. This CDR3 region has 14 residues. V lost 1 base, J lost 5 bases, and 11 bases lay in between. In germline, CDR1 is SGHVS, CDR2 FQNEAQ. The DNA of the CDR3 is TGTGCCAGCAGCTTAGTCAGGTCAGAGTATGGCTACACCTTC. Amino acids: CASSLVRSEYGYTF.

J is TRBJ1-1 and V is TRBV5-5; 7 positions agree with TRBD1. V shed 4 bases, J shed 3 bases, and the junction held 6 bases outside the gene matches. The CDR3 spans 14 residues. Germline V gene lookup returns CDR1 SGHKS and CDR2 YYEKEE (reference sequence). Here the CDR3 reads CASSPQGVHTEAFF. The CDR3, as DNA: TGTGCCAGCAGCCCCCAGGGGGTCCACACTGAAGCTTTCTTT.

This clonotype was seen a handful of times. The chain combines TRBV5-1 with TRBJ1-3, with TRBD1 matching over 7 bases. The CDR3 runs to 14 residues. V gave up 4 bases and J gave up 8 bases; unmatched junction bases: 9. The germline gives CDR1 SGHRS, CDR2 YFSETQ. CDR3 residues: CASSTTGVEYTIYF. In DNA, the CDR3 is TGCGCCAGCAGCACAACAGGGGTTGAATACACCATATATTTT.

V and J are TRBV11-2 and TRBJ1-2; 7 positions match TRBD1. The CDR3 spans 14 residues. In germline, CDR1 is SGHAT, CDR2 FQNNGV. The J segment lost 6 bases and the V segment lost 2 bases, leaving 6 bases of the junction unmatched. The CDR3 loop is CASSLIPGGNGYTF. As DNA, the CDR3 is TGTGCCAGCAGCTTAATCCCAGGGGGGAATGGCTACACCTTC.

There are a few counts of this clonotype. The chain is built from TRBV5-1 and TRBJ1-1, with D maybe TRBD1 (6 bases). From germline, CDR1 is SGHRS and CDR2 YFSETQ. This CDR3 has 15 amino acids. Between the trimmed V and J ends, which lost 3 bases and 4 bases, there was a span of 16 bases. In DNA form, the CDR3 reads TGCGCCAGCAGCTACCTTGGGACAAGGGGCACTGAAGCTTTCTTT. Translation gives CASSYLGTRGTEAFF.

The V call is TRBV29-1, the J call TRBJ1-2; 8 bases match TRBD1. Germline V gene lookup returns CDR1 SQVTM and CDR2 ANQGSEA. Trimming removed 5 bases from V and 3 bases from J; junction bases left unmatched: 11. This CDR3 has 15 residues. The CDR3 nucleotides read TGCAGCGTTCAAACCCCCGACAGGGGCCACTATGGCTACACCTTC. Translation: CSVQTPDRGHYGYTF.

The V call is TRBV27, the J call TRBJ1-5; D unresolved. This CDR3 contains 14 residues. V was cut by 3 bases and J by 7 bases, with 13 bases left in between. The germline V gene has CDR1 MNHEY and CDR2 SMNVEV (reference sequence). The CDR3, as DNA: TGTGCCAGCAGTTTTGAAGGGTTTAAGCAGCCCCAGCATTTT. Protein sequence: CASSFEGFKQPQHF.

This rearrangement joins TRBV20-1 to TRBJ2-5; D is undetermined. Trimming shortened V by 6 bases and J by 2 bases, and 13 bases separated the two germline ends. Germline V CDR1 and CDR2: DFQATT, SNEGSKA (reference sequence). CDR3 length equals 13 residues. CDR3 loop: CSALGKRQETQYF. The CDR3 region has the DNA TGCAGTGCATTGGGCAAAAGGCAAGAGACCCAGTACTTC.

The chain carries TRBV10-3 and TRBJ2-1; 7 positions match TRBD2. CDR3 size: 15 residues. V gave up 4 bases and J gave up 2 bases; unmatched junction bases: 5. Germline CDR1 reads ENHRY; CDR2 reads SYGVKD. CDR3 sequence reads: CAISASGGPYNEQFF. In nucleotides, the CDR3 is TGTGCCATCAGTGCCTCGGGAGGTCCCTACAATGAGCAGTTCTTC.

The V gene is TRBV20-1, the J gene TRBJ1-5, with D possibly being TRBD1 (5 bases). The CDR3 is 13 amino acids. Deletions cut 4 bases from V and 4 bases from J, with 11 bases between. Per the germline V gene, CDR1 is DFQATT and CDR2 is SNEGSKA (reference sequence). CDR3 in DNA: TGCAGTGCTATCCTTGACAGTAATCAGCCCCAGCATTTT. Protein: CSAILDSNQPQHF.

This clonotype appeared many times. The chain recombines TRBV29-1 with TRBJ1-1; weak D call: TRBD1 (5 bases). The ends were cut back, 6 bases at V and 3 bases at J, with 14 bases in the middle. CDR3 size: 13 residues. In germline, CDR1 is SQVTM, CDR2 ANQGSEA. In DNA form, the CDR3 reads TGCAGCGTCCTCAAGGGGAGGTACACTGAAGCTTTCTTT. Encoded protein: CSVLKGRYTEAFF.

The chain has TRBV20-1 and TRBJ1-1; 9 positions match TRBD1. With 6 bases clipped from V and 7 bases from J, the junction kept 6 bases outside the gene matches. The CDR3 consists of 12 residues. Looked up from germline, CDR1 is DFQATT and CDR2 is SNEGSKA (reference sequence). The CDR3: CSASGQGHEAFF. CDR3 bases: TGCAGTGCATCGGGACAGGGTCATGAAGCTTTCTTT.

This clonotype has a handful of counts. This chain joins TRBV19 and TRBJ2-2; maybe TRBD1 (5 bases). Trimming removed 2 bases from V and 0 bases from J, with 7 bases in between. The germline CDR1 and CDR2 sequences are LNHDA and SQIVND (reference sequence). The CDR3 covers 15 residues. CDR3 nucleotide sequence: TGTGCCAGTAGTATAACCAGGGCGAACACCGGGGAGCTGTTTTTT. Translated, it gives CASSITRANTGELFF.

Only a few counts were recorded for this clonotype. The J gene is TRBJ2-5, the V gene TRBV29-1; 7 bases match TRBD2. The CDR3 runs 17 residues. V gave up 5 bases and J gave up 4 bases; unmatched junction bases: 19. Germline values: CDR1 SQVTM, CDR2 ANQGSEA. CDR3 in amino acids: CSVTPLWSEGGRETQYF. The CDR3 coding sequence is TGCAGCGTTACCCCTCTTTGGTCTGAGGGAGGGCGAGAGACCCAGTACTTC. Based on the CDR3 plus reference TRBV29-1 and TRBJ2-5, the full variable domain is SAVISQKPSRDICQRGTSLTIQCQVDSQVTMMFWYRQQPGQSLTLIATANQGSEATYESGFVIDKFPISRPNLTFSTLTVSNMSPEDSSIYLCSVTPLWSEGGRETQYFGPGTRLLVL.

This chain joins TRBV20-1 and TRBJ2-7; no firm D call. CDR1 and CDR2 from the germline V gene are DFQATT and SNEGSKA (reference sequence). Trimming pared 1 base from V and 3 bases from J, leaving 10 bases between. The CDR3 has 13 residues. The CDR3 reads CSARGSWDYEQYF. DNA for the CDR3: TGCAGTGCTAGAGGCAGTTGGGACTACGAGCAGTACTTC.

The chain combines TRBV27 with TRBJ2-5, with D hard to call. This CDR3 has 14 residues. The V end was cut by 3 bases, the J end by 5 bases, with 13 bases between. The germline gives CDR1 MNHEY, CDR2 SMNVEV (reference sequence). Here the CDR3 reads CASSFRMDGETQYF. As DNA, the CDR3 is TGTGCCAGCAGTTTCCGCATGGATGGCGAGACCCAGTACTTC.